The TCR beta chain under discussion was sequenced for a study of beta chain features in type 1 diabetes. At the level of the study: The examined sorted cells totaled roughly 110,000,000 across samples.

The sequenced template was cDNA made from the entire isolated RNA. Samples of naive, central memory and regulatory T cells yielded a mean of around 3.8 million reads. Profiled with immunoSEQ multiplex PCR; TCRdb holds only in-frame clones, not every one. The repertoire includes more than 150,000 clones, 11% of them detected once, and approximately 2% sits in the top ten. This CDR3 contains 16 residues. Trimming took 2 bases from V and 5 from J, leaving 20 bases between them. Germline V lookup: CDR1 SGHNT, CDR2 YYREEE (reference sequence). A remark on this clone: Its specificity is unknown.

Study-wide results and caveats: Amplification by PCR could prefer shorter templates, with the same effect in patients and controls.

Each of the CD4+ naive, central memory, regulatory and stem cell-like memory populations was sorted via CD45RO/CCR7/CD25/CD127/CD95/CD27. Sequenced sample: central memory CD4+ T cells from blood. The chain couples TRBV5-4 to TRBJ2-7, with D possibly called TRBD1 or TRBD2 (6 bases each). The clonotype originates from a man younger than 30 in good health. This chain's CDR3 is CASSFPARGGLNEQYF. The CDR3, as DNA: TGTGCCAGCAGCTTTCCGGCCAGGGGAGGATTGAACGAGCAGTACTTC.